A selection of T cell receptor beta chains follows, all from one sample in a study of CD8+ T cells in alopecia areata. Method: immunoSEQ multiplex PCR; TCRdb's copy keeps in-frame clones and lacks some. The table lists hundreds of thousands of clones, about three fifths of them singletons. This specimen consisted of CD4+ T cells sorted from blood, obtained around week 53, from a patient treated with tofacitinib. These TCRs come from a human donor with alopecia areata. The CDR3 runs from the conserved cysteine through the conserved F or W. A D gene is named only where the DNA matches it firmly. A row's size may be missing; if present it is once, few, many or a size class.

TRBV4-2,NA,TRBJ1-5,NA,16,CASSQDAGQANQPQHF,TGTGCCAGCAGCCAAGATGCGGGCCAGGCCAATCAGCCCCAGCATTTT
TRBV5-1,NA,TRBJ1-5,NA,15,CASSLAGIDNQPQHF,TGCGCCAGCAGCTTGGCAGGGATAGACAATCAGCCCCAGCATTTT
TRBV29-1,NA,TRBJ2-7,few,14,CSVEVRTGSYEQYF,TGCAGCGTTGAAGTCCGGACCGGCTCCTACGAGCAGTACTTC
TRBV4-3,TRBD1,TRBJ1-1,NA,14,CASSQTGGFTEAFF,TGCGCCAGCAGCCAAACAGGGGGCTTCACTGAAGCTTTCTTT
TRBV29-1,NA,TRBJ2-7,NA,13,CSVESGTTYEQYF,TGCAGCGTTGAAAGTGGGACCACTTACGAGCAGTACTTC
TRBV30,NA,TRBJ1-1,NA,10,CAWIRTEAFF,TGTGCCTGGATAAGGACTGAAGCTTTCTTT
TRBV30,NA,TRBJ1-5,NA,14,CAWGRRTSNQPQHF,TGTGCCTGGGGCCGACGGACAAGCAATCAGCCCCAGCATTTT
TRBV15,TRBD1,TRBJ1-2,NA,16,CATSRGVRDRGYGYTF,TGTGCCACCAGCAGAGGTGTCAGGGACAGGGGCTATGGCTACACCTTC
TRBV4-2,NA,TRBJ2-7,NA,17,CASSQAQSGPGGYEQYF,TGTGCCAGCAGCCAAGCCCAATCGGGTCCCGGGGGATACGAGCAGTACTTC
TRBV10-3,TRBD1,TRBJ1-6,NA,14,CAMRPGQGNSPLHF,TGTGCCATGCGACCGGGACAGGGTAATTCACCCCTCCACTTT
TRBV7-2,NA,TRBJ1-2,NA,15,CASSLAAGDFYGYTF,TGTGCCAGCAGCTTAGCGGCAGGGGACTTCTATGGCTACACCTTC
TRBV30,NA,TRBJ2-1,NA,11,CAWSSRNEQFF,TGTGCCTGGAGCTCGAGGAATGAGCAGTTCTTC
TRBV5-1,TRBD2,TRBJ2-1,NA,17,CASSPMTSGPSYNEQFF,TGCGCCAGCAGCCCGATGACTAGCGGACCCTCCTACAATGAGCAGTTCTTC
TRBV9,NA,TRBJ2-3,NA,14,CASSVLGSEDTQYF,TGTGCCAGCAGCGTATTAGGCAGTGAAGATACGCAGTATTTT
TRBV29-1,NA,TRBJ2-3,NA,13,CSVVRGTTDTQYF,TGCAGCGTTGTGAGGGGGACGACAGATACGCAGTATTTT
TRBV29-1,NA,TRBJ1-6,NA,16,CSVVLYPGERNSPLHF,TGCAGCGTTGTTCTTTATCCAGGGGAGAGGAATTCACCCCTCCACTTT
TRBV29-1,NA,TRBJ1-1,NA,10,CSVLGQGAFF,TGCAGCGTTCTAGGGCAGGGAGCTTTCTTT
TRBV11-2,NA,TRBJ2-2,few,13,CASSLAGTRELFF,TGTGCCAGCAGCTTAGCAGGGACCCGGGAGCTGTTTTTT
TRBV6-6,NA,TRBJ2-6,NA,16,CASSYSVGAGANVLTF,TGTGCCAGCAGTTACTCCGTCGGTGCTGGGGCCAACGTCCTGACTTTC
TRBV7-2,NA,TRBJ1-1,NA,16,CASSLFVGLRDTEAFF,TGTGCCAGCAGCTTATTTGTCGGGTTGAGGGACACTGAAGCTTTCTTT
TRBV29-1,NA,TRBJ1-1,few,13,CSVERDGVTEAFF,TGCAGCGTTGAAAGGGACGGAGTCACTGAAGCTTTCTTT
TRBV7-9,NA,TRBJ1-2,NA,12,CASSLEVYGYTF,TGTGCCAGCAGCTTAGAGGTTTATGGCTACACCTTC
TRBV2,TRBD1,TRBJ2-6,NA,19,CASSDLGQGGISGANVLTF,TGTGCCAGCAGTGACCTTGGACAGGGGGGGATCTCTGGGGCCAACGTCCTGACTTTC
TRBV29-1,NA,TRBJ1-1,once,13,CSVEEGAGQGPFF,TGCAGCGTTGAAGAAGGGGCGGGCCAGGGGCCTTTCTTT
TRBV7-8,NA,TRBJ2-5,NA,16,CASSPQQGKREETQYF,TGTGCCAGCAGCCCCCAACAGGGAAAGCGGGAAGAGACCCAGTACTTC
TRBV7-9,NA,TRBJ1-1,NA,13,CASSSGANTEAFF,TGTGCCAGCAGCTCAGGGGCGAACACTGAAGCTTTCTTT
TRBV29-1,NA,TRBJ2-7,NA,14,CSVQGSKNSYEQYF,TGCAGCGTTCAGGGGTCGAAAAACAGTTACGAGCAGTACTTC
TRBV7-9,NA,TRBJ1-4,NA,14,CASSSSAGGEKLFF,TGTGCCAGCAGCTCGTCAGCGGGGGGCGAAAAACTGTTTTTT
TRBV29-1,NA,TRBJ1-5,few,13,CSVRGEGNQPQHF,TGCAGCGTAAGGGGTGAAGGGAATCAGCCCCAGCATTTT
TRBV29-1,NA,TRBJ2-7,once,13,CSVLSFSGDEQYF,TGCAGCGTTCTTTCCTTTTCAGGGGACGAGCAGTACTTC
TRBV29-1,TRBD1,TRBJ1-1,NA,11,CSEGGTAEAFF,TGCAGCGAAGGAGGGACAGCCGAAGCTTTCTTT
TRBV18,NA,TRBJ2-5,few,12,CASSPRQETQYF,TGTGCCAGCTCACCCCGACAAGAGACCCAGTACTTC
TRBV30,TRBD1,TRBJ2-5,NA,16,CAWSVGQGTPQETQYF,TGTGCCTGGAGTGTTGGACAGGGTACTCCCCAAGAGACCCAGTACTTC
TRBV30,NA,TRBJ2-7,NA,14,CAWSLTGTTYEQYF,TGTGCCTGGAGTTTAACAGGGACTACCTACGAGCAGTACTTC
TRBV29-1,NA,TRBJ2-1,few,13,CSAQKNRDNEQFF,TGCAGCGCTCAAAAGAACCGGGACAATGAGCAGTTCTTC
TRBV14,NA,TRBJ2-1,NA,11,CASSQGRRVFF,TGTGCCAGCAGCCAAGGTAGAAGGGTGTTCTTC